This record covers a single T cell receptor beta chain. This sample is part of a study of Graves' ophthalmopathy and Graves' hyperthyroidism. RNA transcripts were the source from which TCR beta CDR3 regions were amplified. Second-round multiplex PCR followed a first-round RT-PCR using HTBI primers. Via MiXCR, TCRdb re-called the multiplex PCR reads, giving one row per CDR3 protein. The data hold hundreds of thousands of distinct CDR3 sequences, with under 25% observed a single time. The CDR3 runs 12 residues. Germline-derived CDR1 and CDR2 are MDHEN and SYDVKM. V lost 10 bases and J lost 4, with 14 bases in between.

The rearrangement joins TRBV28 to TRBJ2-7; D gene unclear. The sequenced material came from peripheral blood. This receptor was taken from a woman between 18 and 30 years old with stable Graves' hyperthyroidism. As DNA, the CDR3 is TGTGCCACTCTGTCCCCCGGGTACGAGCAGTACTTC. Amino acids: CATLSPGYEQYF.